These 28 T cell receptor beta chains came from one sample sequenced in a study of T cell changes during pregnancy in multiple sclerosis (dated by TCRdb to between 2018 and 2021). The library relied on the immunoSEQ multiplex PCR assay. The source is immuneACCESS, and TCRdb retained only in-frame sequences with V and J called. Part of the clones is not carried over; for the studies checked, unresolved V genes explain less than half of this, and the remainder is unexplained. This sample is represented by tens of thousands of clones; around 94% of them were singletons. The leading ten clones occupy under 0.85% of the sample. This specimen consisted of peripheral blood, obtained in the third trimester of pregnancy. These TCRs come from a female donor with multiple sclerosis, enrolled in a pregnancy study.

J is TRBJ2-5 and V is TRBV9; no firm D call. V lost 0 bases and J 2 bases, leaving 5 bases between the germline ends. This CDR3 is 13 amino acids long. The germline CDR1 and CDR2 sequences are SGDLS and YYNGEE. This chain's CDR3 is CASSVGAQETQYF. The DNA for the CDR3 is TGTGCCAGCAGCGTAGGCGCGCAAGAGACCCAGTACTTC.

V and J are TRBV15 and TRBJ2-2; TRBD2 might be the D (6 bases). The CDR3 contains 15 residues. Germline CDR1 LNHNV, CDR2 YYDKDF (reference sequence). Deletions cut 1 base from V and 3 bases from J, with 9 bases between. The CDR3 reads CATSRASGDTGELFF. CDR3 in DNA: TGTGCCACCAGCAGAGCCTCGGGGGACACCGGGGAGCTGTTTTTT.

The rearrangement uses TRBV10-3 and TRBJ1-2, with D uncertain. Germline V CDR1 and CDR2: ENHRY, SYGVKD. The CDR3 has 15 residues. V was pared by 0 bases and J by 1 base, with 9 bases between. DNA of the CDR3: TGTGCCATCAGTGAGTCGATCCTAATTAACTATGGCTACACCTTC. As protein: CAISESILINYGYTF.

The chain uses TRBV19 and TRBJ2-3; D possibly corresponds to TRBD2 (5 bases). Trimming removed 5 bases from V and 2 bases from J, with 20 bases in between. CDR1 is LNHDA, CDR2 SQIVND, per germline (reference sequence). This CDR3 spans 17 amino acids. The CDR3 DNA is TGTGCCAGTAGTGCGGAGGTAGCGCCGCCCAACACAGATACGCAGTATTTT. Protein sequence: CASSAEVAPPNTDTQYF.

For the CDR3, the DNA is TGTGCCAGCAGCTTAGCTAGCGGGAGTCCCTACAATGAGCAGTTCTTC. Amino acid sequence: CASSLASGSPYNEQFF. This sequence joins TRBV13 and TRBJ2-1; 10 positions agree with TRBD2. CDR1 and CDR2 (germline): PRHDT, FYEKMQ (reference sequence). This CDR3 is 16 amino acids long. V lost 1 base to trimming and J lost 2 bases; unmatched junction nucleotides: 2.

This chain joins TRBV2 and TRBJ2-1, with TRBD2 as a possible D gene (5 bases). The CDR3 covers 15 residues. Trimming pared 8 bases from V and 5 bases from J, leaving 19 bases between. CDR1 SNHLY and CDR2 FYNNEI come from the germline V gene. CDR3 DNA: TGTGCCAGCGCCGGGGAGCGCGCACCTAACAATGAGCAGTTCTTC. Translation: CASAGERAPNNEQFF.

The chain joins TRBV13 to TRBJ2-7; 10 bases align to TRBD2. With V trimmed by 6 bases and J by 3 bases, 8 bases remained unmatched. There are 15 residues in the CDR3. Germline V gene lookup returns CDR1 PRHDT and CDR2 FYEKMQ (reference sequence). The chain's CDR3 is CASSGKREGIYEQYF. The CDR3 nucleotides read TGTGCCAGCAGTGGTAAGCGGGAGGGAATCTACGAGCAGTACTTC.

This rearrangement joins TRBV5-1 to TRBJ2-6; 8 bases fit TRBD1. CDR3 length equals 18 residues. Germline CDR1 SGHRS, CDR2 YFSETQ. V dropped 0 bases and J dropped 0; count of bases not matched to a gene: 5. This CDR3 is CASSLARDRFSGANVLTF. The DNA of the CDR3 is TGCGCCAGCAGCTTGGCCAGGGACAGGTTCTCTGGGGCCAACGTCCTGACTTTC.

This sequence joins TRBV10-3 and TRBJ2-7; weak D call: TRBD1 (5 bases). The CDR3 contains 16 residues. Trimming shortened V by 0 bases and J by 3 bases, and 15 bases separated the two germline ends. Germline V gene sequence: CDR1 ENHRY, CDR2 SYGVKD. In DNA form, the CDR3 reads TGTGCCATCAGTGAGTCCCTGACAGTAGGTAGCTACGAGCAGTACTTC. Translation gives CAISESLTVGSYEQYF.

The chain is built from TRBV10-2 and TRBJ1-5; 9 bases match TRBD1. This CDR3 has 15 amino acids. J gave up 6 bases and V 6 bases, and 9 bases lay outside the gene matches. Germline values: CDR1 WSHSY, CDR2 SAAADI. CDR3 region: CASSRDRATGQPQHF. CDR3 coding DNA: TGCGCCAGCAGCCGGGACAGGGCAACCGGTCAGCCCCAGCATTTT.

The chain recombines TRBV4-1 with TRBJ2-7; D not resolved. Trimming removed 4 bases from V and 1 base from J, with 8 bases in between. Germline assignment: CDR1 MGHRA and CDR2 YSYEKL. CDR3 length equals 13 residues. The CDR3 sequence: CASSRAESYEQYF. CDR3 coding DNA: TGCGCCAGCAGCCGGGCAGAATCCTACGAGCAGTACTTC.

The table lists this clone with a count of one. The chain carries TRBV19 and TRBJ1-4; D is perhaps TRBD1 (5 bases). The length of the CDR3 is 14 residues. V was pared by 6 bases and J by 0 bases, with 8 bases between. Germline V gene sequence: CDR1 LNHDA, CDR2 SQIVND (reference sequence). CDR3 DNA: TGTGCCAGTAGCCCGACAGCAACTAATGAAAAACTGTTTTTT. It codes for CASSPTATNEKLFF.

This sequence joins TRBV5-1 and TRBJ1-2; D possibly corresponds to TRBD1 (5 bases). The germline V and J ends were trimmed by 0 bases and 0 bases, with 9 bases remaining between them. The CDR3 is made up of 15 amino acids. Germline V lookup: CDR1 SGHRS, CDR2 YFSETQ. CDR3 nucleotides: TGCGCCAGCAGCTTGGCCGCAGGGTCTAACTATGGCTACACCTTC. Its protein product is CASSLAAGSNYGYTF.

The chain combines TRBV7-2 with TRBJ2-1, with TRBD2 identical over 10 bases. This CDR3 contains 16 residues. Unmatched junction bases numbered 3, after V lost 4 bases and J lost 0 bases. Germline lookup yields CDR1 SGHTA and CDR2 FQGNSA. This chain's CDR3 is CASSSASGSSYNEQFF. CDR3 DNA: TGTGCCAGCAGCTCTGCTAGCGGGAGCTCCTACAATGAGCAGTTCTTC.

The chain has TRBV4-3 and TRBJ2-5, with a tentative D call TRBD1 (6 bases). V was cut by 2 bases and J by 5 bases, with 12 bases left in between. The germline gives CDR1 LGHNA, CDR2 YSLEER. The CDR3 has 14 residues. CDR3 bases: TGCGCCAGCAGCCAACTACAGGGTTGGGAGACCCAGTACTTC. It codes for CASSQLQGWETQYF.

As for this clone: The same CDR3 is also encoded by other DNA sequences in this sample. The genes are TRBV27 and TRBJ1-2, with no clear D. CDR3 length: 13 residues. Trimming left V 2 bases short and J 3 bases short, with 7 bases between. Germline values: CDR1 MNHEY, CDR2 SMNVEV (reference sequence). The chain's CDR3 is CASSLSQDYGYTF. DNA of the CDR3: TGTGCCAGCAGTTTAAGTCAGGACTATGGCTACACCTTC.

The CDR3 reads CASGTPGSGNTIYF. DNA for the CDR3: TGTGCCAGTGGGACTCCAGGCTCTGGAAACACCATATATTTT. V and J are TRBV19 and TRBJ1-3; D is possibly TRBD1 (5 bases). This CDR3 spans 14 amino acids. Trimming took 8 bases from V and 0 from J, leaving 11 bases between them. Germline loops: CDR1 LNHDA, CDR2 SQIVND (reference sequence).

The V call is TRBV7-8, the J call TRBJ2-7; 7 bases fit TRBD2. The junction had 13 bases not matched to a gene; V was cut back by 4 bases and J by 4 bases. This CDR3 has 16 amino acids. From germline, CDR1 is SGHVS and CDR2 FQNEAQ. CDR3 amino acids: CASSSGGWREWYEQYF. In DNA, the CDR3 is TGTGCCAGCAGCTCCGGCGGGTGGCGGGAGTGGTACGAGCAGTACTTC.

J is TRBJ2-3 and V is TRBV4-1, with no clear D. The CDR3 length is 16 residues. Germline CDR1 reads MGHRA; CDR2 reads YSYEKL. Trimming removed 1 base from V and 1 base from J, with 12 bases in between. The CDR3 sequence is CASSQAMGSGTDTQYF. The CDR3, as DNA: TGCGCCAGCAGCCAAGCGATGGGCTCTGGCACAGATACGCAGTATTTT.

This chain joins TRBV27 and TRBJ2-3; 9 nucleotides align to TRBD1. Per the germline V gene, CDR1 is MNHEY and CDR2 is SMNVEV (reference sequence). V was pared by 6 bases and J by 1 base, with 8 bases of the junction left unmatched. The CDR3 is 16 residues long. The CDR3 coding sequence is TGTGCCAGCAGCTTCCACAGGGGGCAGGGCACAGATACGCAGTATTTT. Encoded protein: CASSFHRGQGTDTQYF.

This chain connects TRBV29-1 to TRBJ2-3, with 8 bases matching TRBD1. The trim removed 8 bases at V and 6 bases at J, leaving 10 bases unmatched. This CDR3 comprises 13 residues. Germline V gives CDR1 SQVTM, CDR2 ANQGSEA. CDR3 protein: CSLRQGFTDTQYF. CDR3 sequence (DNA): TGCAGCTTGCGACAGGGGTTTACGGATACGCAGTATTTT.

The chain employs TRBV18 and TRBJ2-7, with TRBD1 identical over 7 bases. The CDR3 runs 14 residues. The germline CDR1 and CDR2 sequences are KGHSH and LQKENI. With 3 bases clipped from V and 0 bases from J, the junction kept 2 bases outside the gene matches. The CDR3 is CASSPDRNSYEQYF. CDR3 in DNA: TGTGCCAGCTCACCGGACAGGAACTCCTACGAGCAGTACTTC.

This clone has just one count. The CDR3 nucleotides are TGCGCCAGCAGCTCGGATCTAGACTACGAGCAGTACTTC. Its protein product is CASSSDLDYEQYF. The chain uses TRBV5-1 and TRBJ2-7; D remains unclear. This CDR3 contains 13 residues. Germline V gene data show CDR1 as SGHRS and CDR2 as YFSETQ. V gave up 3 bases and J gave up 3 bases, with 10 bases separating them.

The V and J genes are TRBV7-6 and TRBJ2-1; 13 bases agree with TRBD2. The V and J ends lost 5 bases and 10 bases, in that order; junction bases with no gene match: 8. Germline CDR1 is SGHVS and CDR2 is FNYEAQ. The CDR3 consists of 15 residues. The CDR3 reads CASSLRTSGRGEQFF. The CDR3 DNA is TGTGCCAGCAGCCTCAGGACTAGCGGGAGAGGGGAGCAGTTCTTC.

As DNA, the CDR3 is TGTGCCTGGAGCCGCGAGAACACCGGGGAGCTGTTTTTT. Protein sequence: CAWSRENTGELFF. V is TRBV30 and J is TRBJ2-2; D uncertain. This CDR3 spans 13 amino acids. In germline, CDR1 is GTSNPN, CDR2 SVGIG (reference sequence). Trimming stripped 3 bases from V and 1 base from J, with 6 bases between.

V gene TRBV25-1 combines with J gene TRBJ2-3; D not certain. CDR3 size: 17 residues. The ends were cut back, 0 bases at V and 0 bases at J, with 13 bases in the middle. Germline loops: CDR1 MGHDK, CDR2 SYGVNS. DNA of the CDR3: TGTGCCAGCAGTGAATATGAGGATTTTACTAGCACAGATACGCAGTATTTT. The encoded protein is CASSEYEDFTSTDTQYF.

J is TRBJ2-5 and V is TRBV9; 7 nucleotides agree with TRBD1. CDR1 is SGDLS and CDR2 is YYNGEE in the germline V gene. V shed 4 bases, J shed 5 bases, and the junction held 11 bases outside the gene matches. The CDR3 extends over 15 amino acids. The CDR3 DNA reads as TGTGCCAGCAGCCCGGGACAGTGGAACTTGGAGACCCAGTACTTC. Encoded protein: CASSPGQWNLETQYF. Combining the CDR3 with reference TRBV9 and TRBJ2-5 gives the whole variable domain DSGVTQTPKHLITATGQRVTLRCSPRSGDLSVYWYQQSLDQGLQFLIQYYNGEERAKGNILERFSAQQFPDLHSELNLSSLELGDSALYFCASSPGQWNLETQYFGPGTRLLVL.

V and J are TRBV6-4 and TRBJ2-7; 8 nucleotides align to TRBD2. V shed 0 bases, J shed 4 bases, and the junction held 8 bases outside the gene matches. Germline V gives CDR1 MRHNA, CDR2 SNTAGT. The CDR3 has 16 residues. The CDR3 DNA reads as TGTGCCAGCAGTGACTCATTGGGGACTAGTGGGTACGAGCAGTACTTC. This encodes CASSDSLGTSGYEQYF.